Described below is a single TCR beta chain sequence and its context. Trimming removed 0 bases from V and 5 bases from J; junction bases left unmatched: 9. Germline V lookup: CDR1 MNHNS, CDR2 SASEGT. This CDR3 comprises 16 residues. This record comes from a study of blood T cell repertoires in COVID-19. About the study: Samples representing acute and convalescent COVID-19 were sourced from the United States, Italy and Spain.

Recruits, aged roughly 18 to 89 years, lived in 20 to 30 US areas. The study assigned cohorts using participant-reported clinical history. The protocol was immunoSEQ multiplex PCR, while the TCRdb copy is restricted to in-frame clones and leaves out a portion. The profile covers just over 300,000 clones, with roughly 85% appearing a single time and 2.2% taken by the ten largest. Specimen: PBMCs or T cells enriched from blood (not recorded which). V gene TRBV6-1 combines with J gene TRBJ2-5, with TRBD2 identical over 7 bases. The sequence was collected from a man aged 25-40 years who had recovered from COVID-19. The CDR3 sequence: CASSEALVGEGETQYF. In nucleotides, the CDR3 is TGTGCCAGCAGTGAAGCCCTAGTCGGGGAGGGTGAGACCCAGTACTTC.